This T cell receptor (beta chain) was found in a study of blood T cell repertoires in COVID-19. The CDR3 consists of 14 residues. Germline CDR1 reads SGHRS; CDR2 reads YFSETQ. Unmatched junction bases numbered 6, after V lost 1 base and J lost 8 bases. TCRdb's copy holds only in-frame clones and misses some; the assay was immunoSEQ multiplex PCR. This table has fewer than 300,000 clones, around 84% appearing once. The V call is TRBV5-1, the J call TRBJ2-1; 7 positions agree with TRBD2. The origin of this receptor is a man aged 45-65 years with COVID-19, enrolled during active disease. The sequencing sample was made of peripheral blood. CDR3 coding DNA: TGCGCCAGCAGCTTGAGACTAGCTTCGGATGAGCAGTTCTTC. Amino acid sequence: CASSLRLASDEQFF.